A single sample is the source of the 10 T cell receptor beta chains below, sequenced in a study of blood T cell repertoires in COVID-19. Assay used: immunoSEQ multiplex PCR; TCRdb lists only in-frame clones, some missing. Of 200,000 to 250,000 clones in the sample, around 83% are singletons; the top ten hold 1.3%. The sample taken for sequencing was PBMCs or T cells enriched from blood (not recorded which). Receptor source: a woman between 40 and 55 years old with acute COVID-19.

The rearrangement uses TRBV2 and TRBJ1-3; maybe TRBD1 (5 bases). V was clipped by 5 bases and J by 2 bases, with 10 bases between them. Germline CDR1 and CDR2: SNHLY and FYNNEI. The CDR3 contains 14 residues. CDR3 coding DNA: TGTGCCAGCAGTCCCCGGGGGACTGGAAACACCATATATTTT. It translates to CASSPRGTGNTIYF.

J is TRBJ2-7 and V is TRBV30; D is unclear. Germline V gene sequence: CDR1 GTSNPN, CDR2 SVGIG (reference sequence). Trimming pared 3 bases from V and 2 bases from J, leaving 8 bases between. The CDR3 totals 12 residues. CDR3 region: CAWRADTYEQYF. The CDR3 DNA reads as TGTGCCTGGAGGGCCGATACCTACGAGCAGTACTTC. The variable domain in full, completed from reference TRBV30 and TRBJ2-7, reads SQTIHQWPATLVQPVGSPLSLECTVEGTSNPNLYWYRQAAGRGLQLLFYSVGIGQISSEVPQNLSASRPQDRQFILSSKKLLLSDSGFYLCAWRADTYEQYFGPGTRLTVT.

This chain joins TRBV9 and TRBJ2-3; 7 nucleotides match TRBD2. CDR3 length equals 13 residues. V was clipped by 7 bases and J by 0 bases; unmatched bases: 2. Per the germline V gene, CDR1 is SGDLS and CDR2 is YYNGEE. The CDR3 DNA follows: TGTGCCAGCGGGAGGGCTAGCACAGATACGCAGTATTTT. It encodes CASGRASTDTQYF. The full variable domain, in which reference TRBV9 and TRBJ2-3 provide the parts outside the CDR3, is DSGVTQTPKHLITATGQRVTLRCSPRSGDLSVYWYQQSLDQGLQFLIQYYNGEERAKGNILERFSAQQFPDLHSELNLSSLELGDSALYFCASGRASTDTQYFGPGTRLTVL.

This chain links TRBV10-3 with TRBJ2-5, with D tentatively TRBD2 (7 bases). In germline, CDR1 is ENHRY, CDR2 SYGVKD. The CDR3 is made up of 15 amino acids. V lost 3 bases and J 1 base, leaving 12 bases between the germline ends. DNA of the CDR3: TGTGCCATCAGTGAAGGGGGGGGTTCCCAAGAGACCCAGTACTTC. Protein: CAISEGGGSQETQYF.

V usage is TRBV14 and J usage is TRBJ2-3, with D tentatively TRBD1 (6 bases). Deletions cut 1 base from V and 2 bases from J, with 19 bases between. Looked up from germline, CDR1 is SGHDN and CDR2 is FVKESK. This CDR3 comprises 18 residues. CDR3 DNA sequence: TGTGCCAGCAGCCAAGTTTGGGACAAAGTCTTACTCACAGATACGCAGTATTTT. It yields the protein CASSQVWDKVLLTDTQYF.

The V gene is TRBV10-1, the J gene TRBJ2-1, with D tentatively TRBD1 (6 bases). V was pared by 6 bases and J by 3 bases, with 9 bases between. This CDR3 region has 13 residues. Germline-derived CDR1 and CDR2 are WNHNN and SYGVQD (reference sequence). CDR3 protein: CASSPDSYNEQFF. DNA for the CDR3: TGCGCCAGCAGCCCGGACAGCTACAATGAGCAGTTCTTC.

This clone has just a few counts. The chain uses TRBV7-2 and TRBJ2-5; possibly TRBD2 for D (6 bases). The V and J ends lost 2 bases and 2 bases respectively, with 9 bases between them. The germline V gene has CDR1 SGHTA and CDR2 FQGNSA. This CDR3 has 14 residues. CDR3 region: CASSLRRGQETQYF. As DNA, the CDR3 is TGTGCCAGCAGCTTACGGAGGGGTCAAGAGACCCAGTACTTC.

The CDR3 loop reads CASSPPGGNEKLFF. CDR3 nucleotide sequence: TGTGCCAGCAGCCCCCCCGGCGGTAATGAAAAACTGTTTTTT. The chain links TRBV7-9 to TRBJ1-4; D gene uncertain. There are 14 residues in the CDR3. Germline V gene sequence: CDR1 SEHNR, CDR2 FQNEAQ (reference sequence). Trimming removed 5 bases from V and 4 bases from J, with 11 bases in between.

This rearrangement joins TRBV24-1 to TRBJ2-2; tentatively, D is TRBD2 (5 bases). The CDR3 spans 14 residues. With 5 bases removed from V and 6 bases from J, the gap between germline ends came to 12 bases. CDR1 is KGHDR, CDR2 SFDVKD, per germline. CDR3 sequence (DNA): TGTGCCACCAGTGCCGGTACGCGGGCCGGGGAGCTGTTTTTT. This gives the protein CATSAGTRAGELFF.

This clone was detected only once. V and J are TRBV18 and TRBJ2-3; 8 bases are shared with TRBD2. Germline-derived CDR1 and CDR2 are KGHSH and LQKENI. This CDR3 spans 16 amino acids. V trimming: 6 bases; J trimming: 5 bases; junction bases outside the gene matches: 13. In DNA, the CDR3 is TGTGCCAGCTCGGCCCCTATGCGGGGGGTCGAAGATACGCAGTATTTT. It is translated as CASSAPMRGVEDTQYF. The full variable domain, completed using reference TRBV18 and TRBJ2-3, is NAGVMQNPRHLVRRRGQEARLRCSPMKGHSHVYWYRQLPEEGLKFMVYLQKENIIDESGMPKERFSAEFPKEGPSILRIQQVVRGDSAAYFCASSAPMRGVEDTQYFGPGTRLTVL.